The clone carrying this T cell receptor (beta chain) has a handful of counts. Its target is unknown. Construction of the TCRbeta library involved unique molecular identifiers. TCRdb used MiXCR to reprocess the PCR reads, holding one entry per CDR3 protein. Altogether about 980,000 distinct CDR3 sequences are present, around 30% being singletons, with the ten largest covering about 28%. The entry originates in a study of T-cell reconstitution after alpha-beta-depleted transplantation in children. Study findings and constraints: Day-60 TCRbeta diversity that was high in some patients was derived from surviving recipient T cells and thymic progenitors. Newly made T cells mostly supplied T-cell counts and diversity one year after transplant.

The source is a boy younger than two who had a stem cell transplant for SCID, so the T cells may come from the graft donor. The starting material was PBMCs, mostly from graft donor cells, obtained 360 days after TCRalphabeta/CD19-depleted stem cell transplant.

The CDR3 reads CASSPLLAGSLNTGELFF. The CDR3 nucleotides read TGTGCCAGCAGCCCCCTCCTAGCGGGGAGTCTGAACACCGGGGAGCTGTTTTTT. The chain employs TRBV11-2 and TRBJ2-2; TRBD2 matches 9 bases. The germline CDR1 and CDR2 sequences are SGHAT and FQNNGV. The CDR3 spans 18 residues. Unmatched junction bases numbered 11, after V lost 5 bases and J lost 1 base. Complete variable domain (other parts from reference TRBV11-2 and TRBJ2-2): EAGVAQSPRYKIIEKRQSVAFWCNPISGHATLYWYQQILGQGPKLLIQFQNNGVVDDSQLPKDRFSAERLKGVDSTLKIQPAKLEDSAVYLCASSPLLAGSLNTGELFFGEGSRLTVL.